This passage covers 27 T cell receptor beta chains from one sample sequenced in a study of a mutant IDH1 vaccine in newly diagnosed glioma. Data came from immunoSEQ multiplex PCR; TCRdb stores just in-frame clones and leaves some out. The sample lists tens of thousands of clones, 80% occurring once. Their recognized antigens are unknown. The time point: week 23, last vaccination. Vaccination used 300 ug of mutant IDH1 20-mer peptide per dose, with topical imiquimod. Sequencing used PBMCs, obtained from a glioma patient whose treatment included an IDH1 peptide vaccine. The receptors shown here come from a man aged 35-49 years with glioma.

This chain connects TRBV7-6 to TRBJ1-2, with TRBD1 matching 9 bases. From germline, CDR1 is SGHVS and CDR2 FNYEAQ. This CDR3 is 14 amino acids long. V shed 4 bases and J 4 bases; nucleotides not matched to a gene: 4. The DNA for the CDR3 is TGTGCCAGCAGCTCCAAGACAGGGGGCTATGGCTACACCTTC. Its protein product is CASSSKTGGYGYTF.

The V call is TRBV9, the J call TRBJ2-5, with 8 nucleotides matching TRBD2. This CDR3 is 15 amino acids long. Germline V gene lookup returns CDR1 SGDLS and CDR2 YYNGEE. The V gene end was trimmed by 0 bases and the J gene end by 2 bases; junction bases not matched to a gene: 3. The CDR3, as DNA: TGTGCCAGCAGCGTAGCGGGGGGGATACAAGAGACCCAGTACTTC. This sequence encodes CASSVAGGIQETQYF.

The chain links TRBV7-8 to TRBJ1-4, with no clear D. The germline gives CDR1 SGHVS, CDR2 FQNEAQ. The CDR3 has 17 amino acids. The ends were cut back, 7 bases at V and 0 bases at J, with 18 bases in the middle. For the CDR3, the DNA is TGTGCCAGCATCCCTGCCAGGCGATTTGCAACTAATGAAAAACTGTTTTTT. This gives the protein CASIPARRFATNEKLFF.

V gene TRBV10-3 combines with J gene TRBJ2-3, with 10 bases identical to TRBD2. The CDR3 is made up of 15 amino acids. V was clipped by 4 bases and J by 3 bases; unmatched bases: 4. Germline loops: CDR1 ENHRY, CDR2 SYGVKD. The DNA for the CDR3 is TGTGCCATCAGTGCACTAGCGGGGAGGACAGATACGCAGTATTTT. Translation: CAISALAGRTDTQYF.

This chain uses TRBV29-1 with TRBJ2-1; TRBD1 is a possible D gene (5 bases). Germline V lookup: CDR1 SQVTM, CDR2 ANQGSEA. Trimming took 3 bases from V and 6 from J, leaving 9 bases between them. CDR3 length: 12 residues. In DNA, the CDR3 is TGCAGCGTTGACAGGGTTCGCAATGAGCAGTTCTTC. Amino acids: CSVDRVRNEQFF.

The CDR3 loop reads CASSRGDTEAFF. Written as DNA, the CDR3 is TGCGCCAGCAGTAGGGGTGATACTGAAGCTTTCTTT. The rearrangement links TRBV10-2 to TRBJ1-1; TRBD1 is a possible D gene (5 bases). The ends were cut back, 5 bases at V and 5 bases at J, with 9 bases in the middle. Germline lookup yields CDR1 WSHSY and CDR2 SAAADI. The CDR3 is 12 amino acids.

V and J are TRBV7-9 and TRBJ2-7; 7 nucleotides align to TRBD1. The V gene end was trimmed by 0 bases and the J gene end by 3 bases; junction bases not matched to a gene: 11. Looked up from germline, CDR1 is SEHNR and CDR2 is FQNEAQ (reference sequence). CDR3 length: 17 amino acids. The CDR3 protein is CASSLARHRDSSYEQYF. The CDR3 nucleotides are TGTGCCAGCAGCTTAGCGAGACACCGGGACAGTAGCTACGAGCAGTACTTC. Full variable domain (rest looked up from reference TRBV7-9 and TRBJ2-7): DTGVSQNPRHKITKRGQNVTFRCDPISEHNRLYWYRQTLGQGPEFLTYFQNEAQLEKSRLLSDRFSAERPKGSFSTLEIQRTEQGDSAMYLCASSLARHRDSSYEQYFGPGTRLTVT.

This clone was detected a few times. This chain joins TRBV10-3 and TRBJ1-2, with D possibly matching TRBD1 (5 bases). The germline V gene has CDR1 ENHRY and CDR2 SYGVKD. Trimming left V 1 base short and J 4 bases short, with 10 bases between. This CDR3 has 14 amino acids. CDR3 bases: TGTGCCATCAGTGAGTTGGGACTGATCTATGGCTACACCTTC. Protein: CAISELGLIYGYTF.

V usage is TRBV5-1 and J usage is TRBJ2-7; the match to TRBD1 covers 12 bases. J was trimmed by 3 bases and V by 4 bases; bases with no gene match: 5. There are 15 residues in the CDR3. CDR1 is SGHRS, CDR2 YFSETQ, per germline. The CDR3 sequence: CASSMGQGANYEQYF. The CDR3 region has the DNA TGCGCCAGCAGCATGGGACAGGGGGCGAACTACGAGCAGTACTTC.

The chain has TRBV10-3 and TRBJ2-2; D is perhaps TRBD1 (6 bases). Germline-derived CDR1 and CDR2 are ENHRY and SYGVKD. There are 13 residues in the CDR3. V lost 10 bases and J lost 0, with 9 bases in between. The CDR3 DNA follows: TGTGCCACCGACAGGACGAACACCGGGGAGCTGTTTTTT. Translation gives CATDRTNTGELFF.

V gene TRBV5-1 combines with J gene TRBJ2-1, with D possibly TRBD2 on 6 matching bases. This CDR3 region has 14 residues. The germline CDR1 and CDR2 sequences are SGHRS and YFSETQ. Trimming cost V 2 bases and J 5 bases, with 11 bases left between them. This CDR3 reads CASSFIGGNNEQFF. The DNA of the CDR3 is TGCGCCAGCAGCTTCATTGGGGGGAACAATGAGCAGTTCTTC.

The chain couples TRBV11-3 to TRBJ1-1, with D hard to call. V was clipped by 5 bases and J by 0 bases, with 4 bases between them. The CDR3 sequence is 12 residues long. CDR1 SGHNT and CDR2 YENEEA come from the germline V gene. The CDR3: CASSGMNTEAFF. DNA of the CDR3: TGTGCCAGCAGCGGAATGAACACTGAAGCTTTCTTT.

This clone occurred a few times. Different DNA sequences within this sample yield the same CDR3. The V and J genes are TRBV30 and TRBJ1-2; no reliable D call. This CDR3 spans 13 amino acids. V gave up 0 bases and J gave up 5 bases, with 10 bases separating them. The germline CDR1 and CDR2 sequences are GTSNPN and SVGIG (reference sequence). The CDR3, as DNA: TGTGCCTGGAGTGTAAGCAGGAGATATGGCTACACCTTC. It translates to CAWSVSRRYGYTF.

The chain combines TRBV2 with TRBJ2-1; D perhaps matches TRBD2 (6 bases). This CDR3 contains 14 residues. V shed 8 bases and J shed 0 bases, with 11 bases lying between them. Germline-derived CDR1 and CDR2 are SNHLY and FYNNEI. The CDR3 spells CASLAENSYNEQFF. In nucleotides, the CDR3 is TGTGCCAGCTTAGCGGAGAACTCCTACAATGAGCAGTTCTTC.

The chain joins TRBV6-6 to TRBJ2-5; the match to TRBD1 covers 11 bases. The J segment lost 4 bases and the V segment lost 5 bases, leaving 9 bases of the junction unmatched. CDR3 length equals 16 residues. Germline CDR1 reads MNHNY; CDR2 reads SVGAGI (reference sequence). Written as DNA, the CDR3 is TGTGCCAGCAGTCGAAATGGACAGGGGGCCGGAGAGACCCAGTACTTC. This gives the protein CASSRNGQGAGETQYF.

This clone occurred once. This chain uses TRBV7-2 with TRBJ2-2, with D perhaps TRBD2 (5 bases). Germline V gene lookup returns CDR1 SGHTA and CDR2 FQGNSA. CDR3 length equals 13 residues. Trimming cost V 9 bases and J 9 bases, with 17 bases left between them. The CDR3 DNA sequence: TGTGCCAGTTCTCTGGCTAGCTCCCGGGAGCTGTTTTTT. This gives the protein CASSLASSRELFF.

CDR3 sequence (DNA): TGCGCCAGCAGCGGGGGGACAGGGTTTAACTATGGCTACACCTTC. Its translation: CASSGGTGFNYGYTF. The V call is TRBV5-1, the J call TRBJ1-2; TRBD1 aligns across 9 bases. This CDR3 is built from 15 residues. After removal of 4 bases from V and 1 base from J, the junction contained 5 bases not matched to a gene. Per the germline V gene, CDR1 is SGHRS and CDR2 is YFSETQ.

This clone was observed a few times. This chain connects TRBV7-6 to TRBJ2-7, with D hard to call. The germline V gene encodes CDR1 SGHVS and CDR2 FNYEAQ. Trimming pared 5 bases from V and 0 bases from J, leaving 14 bases between. The CDR3 length is 15 residues. CDR3 nucleotide sequence: TGTGCCAGCAGCCGAGAGGCAGCCAACTCCTACGAGCAGTACTTC. Protein sequence: CASSREAANSYEQYF.

This clone has just a few counts. V and J are TRBV6-5 and TRBJ2-7; D ambiguous. Germline V gene data show CDR1 as MNHEY and CDR2 as SVGAGI. V lost 2 bases and J 2 bases, leaving 10 bases between the germline ends. The CDR3 extends over 14 amino acids. The CDR3 region is CASSYGGRPYEQYF. CDR3 sequence (DNA): TGTGCCAGCAGTTACGGTGGGCGACCCTACGAGCAGTACTTC.

The J gene is TRBJ2-7, the V gene TRBV6-5; D not certain. This CDR3 has 14 amino acids. Trimming left V 6 bases short and J 0 bases short, with 12 bases between. The germline V gene has CDR1 MNHEY and CDR2 SVGAGI. CDR3 in amino acids: CASSQDLTSYEQYF. The DNA of the CDR3 is TGTGCCAGCAGCCAGGACCTGACCTCCTACGAGCAGTACTTC.

V is TRBV21-1 and J is TRBJ2-5; TRBD1 is the table's D call, not checked against the DNA. TRBV21-1 is classified as a pseudogene. The CDR3 runs 15 residues. The DNA of the CDR3 is TGTGCCAGCAGCAAAGGGGACAGGGGGGAAGAGACCCAGTACTTC. This gives the protein CASSKGDRGEETQYF.

The chain uses TRBV7-6 and TRBJ1-3; no clear D. The V gene lost 2 bases and the J gene lost 1 base, with 12 bases spanning the gap. This CDR3 spans 16 amino acids. Germline V lookup: CDR1 SGHVS, CDR2 FNYEAQ. CDR3 sequence (DNA): TGTGCCAGCAGCTTACAGCCTTCTGGGTCTGGAAACACCATATATTTT. Translation: CASSLQPSGSGNTIYF.

This clone has a single count. The chain uses TRBV7-9 and TRBJ2-4; 7 bases align to TRBD2. This CDR3 is built from 14 residues. After removal of 6 bases from V and 7 bases from J, the junction contained 9 bases not matched to a gene. Germline loops: CDR1 SEHNR, CDR2 FQNEAQ (reference sequence). The CDR3 DNA is TGTGCCAGCAGTACTCTGGGAGGGTTGAACATTCAGTACTTC. Translating it yields CASSTLGGLNIQYF.

V is TRBV2 and J is TRBJ2-1; D ambiguous. The CDR3 sequence is 11 residues long. V was clipped by 8 bases and J by 9 bases, with 11 bases between them. CDR1 is SNHLY and CDR2 is FYNNEI in the germline V gene. The CDR3 coding sequence is TGTGCCAGCCTGGGTCTTCCTGAGCAGTTCTTC. Protein sequence: CASLGLPEQFF. The full variable domain, its missing parts supplied by reference TRBV2 and TRBJ2-1, is EPEVTQTPSHQVTQMGQEVILRCVPISNHLYFYWYRQILGQKVEFLVSFYNNEISEKSEIFDDQFSVERPDGSNFTLKIRSTKLEDSAMYFCASLGLPEQFFGPGTRLTVL.

The chain uses TRBV21-1 and TRBJ2-1; the listed D gene, TRBD2, was not tested against the DNA. TRBV21-1 is assigned pseudogene status. The CDR3 totals 13 residues. The CDR3 region is CASMGGCVGEQFF. The CDR3 region has the DNA TGTGCCAGCATGGGGGGATGTGTTGGTGAGCAGTTCTTC.

CDR3 in amino acids: CASIGDTGELFF. DNA of the CDR3: TGTGCCAGCATTGGCGACACCGGGGAGCTGTTTTTT. J is TRBJ2-2 and V is TRBV7-9; D is uncertain. The CDR3 loop spans 12 amino acids. CDR1 SEHNR and CDR2 FQNEAQ come from the germline V gene (reference sequence). Trimming removed 7 bases at V and 3 bases at J, with 6 bases between.

The genes are TRBV19 and TRBJ2-1; TRBD2 is a possible D gene (6 bases). Trimming left V 4 bases short and J 4 bases short, with 14 bases between. Germline CDR1 reads LNHDA; CDR2 reads SQIVND (reference sequence). This CDR3 has 15 residues. The CDR3 DNA is TGTGCCAGTAGTAACACCGGGGGACCTTACAATGAGCAGTTCTTC. Its translation: CASSNTGGPYNEQFF.